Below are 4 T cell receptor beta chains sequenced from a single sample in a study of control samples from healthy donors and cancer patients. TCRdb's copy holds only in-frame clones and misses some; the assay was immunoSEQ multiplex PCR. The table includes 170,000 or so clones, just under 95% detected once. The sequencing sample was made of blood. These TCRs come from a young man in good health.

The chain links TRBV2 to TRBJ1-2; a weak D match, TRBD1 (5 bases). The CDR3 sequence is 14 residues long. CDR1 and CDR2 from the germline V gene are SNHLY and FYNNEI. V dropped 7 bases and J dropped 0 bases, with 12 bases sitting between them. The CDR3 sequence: CASKSGTSNYGYTF. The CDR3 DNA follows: TGTGCCAGCAAATCCGGGACTTCTAACTATGGCTACACCTTC. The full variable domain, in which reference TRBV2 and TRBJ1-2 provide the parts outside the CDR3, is EPEVTQTPSHQVTQMGQEVILRCVPISNHLYFYWYRQILGQKVEFLVSFYNNEISEKSEIFDDQFSVERPDGSNFTLKIRSTKLEDSAMYFCASKSGTSNYGYTFGSGTRLTVV.

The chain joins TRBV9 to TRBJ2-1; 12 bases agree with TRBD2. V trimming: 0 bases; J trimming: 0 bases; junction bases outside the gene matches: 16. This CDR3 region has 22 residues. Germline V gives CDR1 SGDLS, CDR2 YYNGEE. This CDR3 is CASSVGDWASGGAFSSYNEQFF. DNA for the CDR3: TGTGCCAGCAGCGTAGGGGATTGGGCTAGCGGGGGGGCCTTTAGCTCCTACAATGAGCAGTTCTTC.

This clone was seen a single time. CDR3 in amino acids: CASSPGQGVTRGGYTF. Here the CDR3 DNA reads TGTGCCAGCAGTCCGGGACAGGGCGTAACTCGGGGTGGCTACACCTTC. The V call is TRBV2, the J call TRBJ1-2; 9 bases line up with TRBD1. The CDR3 consists of 16 residues. Trimming removed 5 bases from V and 7 bases from J; junction bases left unmatched: 14. The V gene's germline CDR1 is SNHLY and CDR2 FYNNEI.

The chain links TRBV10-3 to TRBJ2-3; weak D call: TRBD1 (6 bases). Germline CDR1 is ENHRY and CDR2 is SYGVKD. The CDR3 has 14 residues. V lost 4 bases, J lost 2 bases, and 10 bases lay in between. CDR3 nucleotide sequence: TGTGCCATCAGTGGCCGGGACAACACAGATACGCAGTATTTT. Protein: CAISGRDNTDTQYF.